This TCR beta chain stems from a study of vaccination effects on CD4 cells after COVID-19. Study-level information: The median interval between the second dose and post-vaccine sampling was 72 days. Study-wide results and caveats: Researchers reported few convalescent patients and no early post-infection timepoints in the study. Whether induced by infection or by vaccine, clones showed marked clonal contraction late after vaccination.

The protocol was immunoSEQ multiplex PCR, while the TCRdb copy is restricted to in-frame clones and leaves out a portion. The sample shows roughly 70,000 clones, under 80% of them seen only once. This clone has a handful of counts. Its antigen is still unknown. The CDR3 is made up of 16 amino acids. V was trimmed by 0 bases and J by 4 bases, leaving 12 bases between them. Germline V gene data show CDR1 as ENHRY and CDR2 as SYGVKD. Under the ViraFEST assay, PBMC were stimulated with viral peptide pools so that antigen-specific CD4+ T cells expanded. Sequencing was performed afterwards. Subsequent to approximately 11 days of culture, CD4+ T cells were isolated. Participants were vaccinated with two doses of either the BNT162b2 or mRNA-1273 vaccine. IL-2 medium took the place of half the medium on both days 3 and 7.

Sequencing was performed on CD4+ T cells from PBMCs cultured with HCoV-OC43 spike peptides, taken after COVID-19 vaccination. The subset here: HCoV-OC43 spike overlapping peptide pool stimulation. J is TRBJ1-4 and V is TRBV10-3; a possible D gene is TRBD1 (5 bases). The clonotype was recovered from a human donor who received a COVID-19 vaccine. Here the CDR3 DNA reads TGTGCCATCAGTGAGTCCAGGGTGGCAGTTAATGAAAAACTGTTTTTT. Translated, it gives CAISESRVAVNEKLFF.